The clone carrying this T cell receptor beta chain came up once. Trimming at V came to 1 base and at J to 0 bases, leaving 2 bases not matched to a gene. Germline assignment: CDR1 GTSNPN and CDR2 SVGIG (reference sequence). The CDR3 contains 15 residues. These data belong to a study of blood T cell repertoires in COVID-19. Sequencing used immunoSEQ multiplex PCR; TCRdb keeps in-frame clones, though not all of them. The table lists around 18,000 clones, under 90% of them singletons, with more than 9.5% in the top ten. The V gene is TRBV30, the J gene TRBJ2-3; 9 bases are shared with TRBD1. Sequenced material: peripheral blood. The TCR originated in an elderly man with acute or convalescent COVID-19. The CDR3 DNA reads TGTGCCTGGAGTGGGGGACAGGGTAGCACAGATACGCAGTATTTT. Its protein product is CAWSGGQGSTDTQYF.